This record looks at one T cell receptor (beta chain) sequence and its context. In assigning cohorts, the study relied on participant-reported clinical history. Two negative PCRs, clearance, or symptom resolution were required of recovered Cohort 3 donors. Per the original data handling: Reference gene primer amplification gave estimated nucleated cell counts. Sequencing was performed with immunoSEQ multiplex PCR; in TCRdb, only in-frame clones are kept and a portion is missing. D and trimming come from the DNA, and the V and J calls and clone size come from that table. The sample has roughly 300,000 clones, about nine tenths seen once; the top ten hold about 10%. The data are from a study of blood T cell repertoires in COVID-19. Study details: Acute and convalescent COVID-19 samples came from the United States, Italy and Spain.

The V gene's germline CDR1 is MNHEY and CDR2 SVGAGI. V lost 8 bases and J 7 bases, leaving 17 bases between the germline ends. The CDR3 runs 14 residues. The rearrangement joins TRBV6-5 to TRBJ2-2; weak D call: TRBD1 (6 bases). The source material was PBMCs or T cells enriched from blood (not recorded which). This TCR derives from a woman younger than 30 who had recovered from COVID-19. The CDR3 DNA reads TGTGCCAGCGGGGGCCCCAGGGTGGTCGGGGAGCTGTTTTTT. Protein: CASGGPRVVGELFF.